The clone carrying this TCR beta chain was counted a few times. Its specificity is not known. The sample originates from a study of T cells after yellow fever vaccination. Notes on the study in general: Bulk-population clonotypes that are abundant could appear as contaminants in FACS-sorted repertoires.

TCRdb reprocessed the 5' RACE reads via MiXCR and lists one record per CDR3 protein. This table holds about 360,000 distinct CDR3 sequences, under 7.5% found once. Per the germline V gene, CDR1 is GTSNPN and CDR2 is SVGIG (reference sequence). V lost 2 bases, J lost 4 bases, and 11 bases lay in between. The CDR3 is 13 amino acids. The origin of this receptor is a man aged 25 to 45 who received the YFV17D yellow fever vaccine. This chain links TRBV30 with TRBJ1-2; maybe TRBD1 (5 bases). This sample comprised PBMCs, obtained 5 days after the yellow fever booster vaccination. The CDR3 bases are TGTGCCTGGAGTTCCAAAGGGGCCTATGGCTACACCTTC. Amino acid sequence: CAWSSKGAYGYTF.